The rows below give T cell receptor beta chains drawn from one sample of a study of Ad26.COV2.S vaccination and SARS-CoV-2 variants. Clones were sequenced by immunoSEQ multiplex PCR, and TCRdb holds only the in-frame ones, with some missing. The table has about 380,000 clones, 83% seen once; the top ten hold approximately 7%. Sequencing used peripheral blood, obtained in a trial of Ad26.COV2.S vaccine versus placebo. These receptors were obtained from a person between 18 and 65 years old who received the Ad26.COV2.S COVID-19 vaccine or a placebo. CDR3s include the opening cysteine and the closing phenylalanine or tryptophan. The D gene is left open where the match is weak. Size is stated for part of the rows, as once, few or many counts, or as a class when the clone is expanded.

clone_size: NA
v_call: TRBV25-1
j_call: TRBJ1-3
d_call: NA
cdr3_nt: TGTGCCAGCAGTGAATACTCTGGAAACACCATATATTTT
cdr3_aa: CASSEYSGNTIYF

clone_size: few
v_call: TRBV19
j_call: TRBJ2-1
d_call: NA
cdr3_nt: TGTGCCAGTAGTATAGGGGGTCGGTCCTACAATGAGCAGTTCTTC
cdr3_aa: CASSIGGRSYNEQFF

clone_size: NA
v_call: TRBV4-1
j_call: TRBJ1-1
d_call: NA
cdr3_nt: TGCGCCAGCAGCCCACCAGCGGGAACTGAAGCTTTCTTT
cdr3_aa: CASSPPAGTEAFF

clone_size: NA
v_call: TRBV10-2
j_call: TRBJ2-1
d_call: NA
cdr3_nt: TGCGCCAATGCGGTTATACGGGGTGGTGAGCAGTTCTTC
cdr3_aa: CANAVIRGGEQFF

clone_size: NA
v_call: TRBV4-3
j_call: TRBJ1-2
d_call: NA
cdr3_nt: TGCGCCAGCAGCCAAGTTCCGGGACGGAGCTATGGCTACACCTTC
cdr3_aa: CASSQVPGRSYGYTF

clone_size: NA
v_call: TRBV5-4
j_call: TRBJ2-7
d_call: NA
cdr3_nt: TGTGCCAGCAGCCCTCGGCCATCCCCCGTCTACGAGCAGTACTTC
cdr3_aa: CASSPRPSPVYEQYF

clone_size: NA
v_call: TRBV3-1/TRBV3-2
j_call: TRBJ1-6
d_call: NA
cdr3_nt: TGTGCCAGCAGCCAAGGGGCATATAATTCACCCCTCCACTTT
cdr3_aa: CASSQGAYNSPLHF

clone_size: NA
v_call: TRBV6-4
j_call: TRBJ1-4
d_call: TRBD1
cdr3_nt: TGTGCCAGCAGTGAAATTAAAAGAACAGGGGATGAAAAACTGTTTTTT
cdr3_aa: CASSEIKRTGDEKLFF

clone_size: once
v_call: TRBV3-1/TRBV3-2
j_call: TRBJ2-3
d_call: TRBD2
cdr3_nt: TGTGCCAGCAGCCAACACAGCGGGGGCCCAGATACGCAGTATTTT
cdr3_aa: CASSQHSGGPDTQYF

clone_size: NA
v_call: TRBV3-1/TRBV3-2
j_call: TRBJ1-1
d_call: NA
cdr3_nt: TGTGCCAGCAGCCAAGATGTGGGGCGCATTGGCACTGAAGCTTTCTTT
cdr3_aa: CASSQDVGRIGTEAFF

clone_size: NA
v_call: TRBV7-6
j_call: TRBJ1-4
d_call: NA
cdr3_nt: TGTGCCAGCAGCTTAGCGCAGGCAACTAATGAAAAACTGTTTTTT
cdr3_aa: CASSLAQATNEKLFF

clone_size: NA
v_call: TRBV5-1
j_call: TRBJ2-5
d_call: NA
cdr3_nt: TGCGCCAGCAGCTTCAGGAAGACCCAGTACTTC
cdr3_aa: CASSFRKTQYF

clone_size: NA
v_call: TRBV2
j_call: TRBJ1-1
d_call: NA
cdr3_nt: TGTGCCAGCAGTGTCCAGGTGGCCACTGAAGCTTTCTTT
cdr3_aa: CASSVQVATEAFF

clone_size: NA
v_call: TRBV27
j_call: TRBJ1-4
d_call: TRBD1
cdr3_nt: TGTGCCAGCACTCCAGGGACAGGGCCTAATGAAAAACTGTTTTTT
cdr3_aa: CASTPGTGPNEKLFF

clone_size: NA
v_call: TRBV9
j_call: TRBJ2-2
d_call: TRBD1
cdr3_nt: TGTGCCAGCAGCGAGGGACAGGTCACCAACACCGGGGAGCTGTTTTTT
cdr3_aa: CASSEGQVTNTGELFF

clone_size: once
v_call: TRBV24-1
j_call: TRBJ2-3
d_call: TRBD1
cdr3_nt: TGTGCCACCAGTGATCCCGGGACAGGGACCGATACGCAGTATTTT
cdr3_aa: CATSDPGTGTDTQYF

clone_size: few
v_call: TRBV9
j_call: TRBJ1-6
d_call: NA
cdr3_nt: TGTGCCAGCAGCGTAGAGACGGGGAATTCACCCCTCCACTTT
cdr3_aa: CASSVETGNSPLHF

clone_size: NA
v_call: TRBV5-8
j_call: TRBJ1-5
d_call: NA
cdr3_nt: TGTGCCAGCAGCTTGGTAAAGCGGCCCCAGCATTTT
cdr3_aa: CASSLVKRPQHF

clone_size: NA
v_call: TRBV3-1/TRBV3-2
j_call: TRBJ1-1
d_call: TRBD1
cdr3_nt: TGTGCCAGCAGCCAAGGGGTTAACAGGGGCACTGAAGCTTTCTTT
cdr3_aa: CASSQGVNRGTEAFF

clone_size: NA
v_call: TRBV12-3/TRBV12-4
j_call: TRBJ2-2
d_call: NA
cdr3_nt: TGTGCCAGCAGTGAAGCTAGTCCCGGGGAGCTGTTTTTT
cdr3_aa: CASSEASPGELFF

clone_size: NA
v_call: TRBV18
j_call: TRBJ1-1
d_call: NA
cdr3_nt: TGTGCCAGCTCACCGAACAGGATGAACACTGAAGCTTTCTTT
cdr3_aa: CASSPNRMNTEAFF

clone_size: NA
v_call: TRBV5-1
j_call: TRBJ2-1
d_call: TRBD2
cdr3_nt: TGCGCCAGCAGCTTGTCAGCGGGAGGGTACAATGAGCAGTTCTTC
cdr3_aa: CASSLSAGGYNEQFF

clone_size: NA
v_call: TRBV5-8
j_call: TRBJ2-7
d_call: NA
cdr3_nt: TGTGCCAGCAGCCCCTCCTACGAGCAGTACTTC
cdr3_aa: CASSPSYEQYF

clone_size: NA
v_call: TRBV7-2
j_call: TRBJ1-6
d_call: NA
cdr3_nt: TGTGCCAGCAGCACCAGGGTTCAAAATTCACCCCTCCACTTT
cdr3_aa: CASSTRVQNSPLHF

clone_size: NA
v_call: TRBV7-9
j_call: TRBJ1-1
d_call: NA
cdr3_nt: TGTGCCAGCAGCTTAGTGGGAAACACTGAAGCTTTCTTT
cdr3_aa: CASSLVGNTEAFF

clone_size: NA
v_call: TRBV3-1/TRBV3-2
j_call: TRBJ1-2
d_call: NA
cdr3_nt: TGTGCCAGCAGCCCCCACGAGGAAGGCTATGGCTACACCTTC
cdr3_aa: CASSPHEEGYGYTF

clone_size: NA
v_call: TRBV5-6
j_call: TRBJ1-2
d_call: NA
cdr3_nt: TGTGCCAGCAGCTTGGGCTGGTCCTATGGCTACACCTTC
cdr3_aa: CASSLGWSYGYTF

clone_size: NA
v_call: TRBV3-1/TRBV3-2
j_call: TRBJ2-7
d_call: NA
cdr3_nt: TGTGCCAGCAGCCCTTACCCCAGGGGAAGCGAGCAGTACTTC
cdr3_aa: CASSPYPRGSEQYF

clone_size: NA
v_call: TRBV6-5
j_call: TRBJ1-3
d_call: NA
cdr3_nt: TGTGCCAGCAGAAGCGCGGGGTCTGGAAACACCATATATTTT
cdr3_aa: CASRSAGSGNTIYF

clone_size: NA
v_call: TRBV20-1
j_call: TRBJ1-4
d_call: NA
cdr3_nt: TGCAGTGCTAGTACCACGCCTGGCGCTGAAAAACTGTTTTTT
cdr3_aa: CSASTTPGAEKLFF

clone_size: NA
v_call: TRBV5-1
j_call: TRBJ2-2
d_call: TRBD2
cdr3_nt: TGCGCCAGCAGCAGCAGGACTAGCGGGCCCGGGGAGCTGTTTTTT
cdr3_aa: CASSSRTSGPGELFF

clone_size: NA
v_call: TRBV24-1
j_call: TRBJ2-5
d_call: NA
cdr3_nt: TGTGCCACCATGCCTCCGAGCAGCCAAGAGACCCAGTACTTC
cdr3_aa: CATMPPSSQETQYF

clone_size: NA
v_call: TRBV10-3
j_call: TRBJ1-3
d_call: NA
cdr3_nt: TGTGCCATCAGTGAGTCCGGCGGATTTGCTGGAAACACCATATATTTT
cdr3_aa: CAISESGGFAGNTIYF

clone_size: NA
v_call: TRBV6-7
j_call: TRBJ2-7
d_call: NA
cdr3_nt: TGTGCCAGCAGTACGGAGGCTTGCTACGAGCAGTACTTC
cdr3_aa: CASSTEACYEQYF

clone_size: NA
v_call: TRBV6-4
j_call: TRBJ1-4
d_call: NA
cdr3_nt: TGTGCCAGTCTCCCGGCCCGACGGGGTTCTAATGAAAAACTGTTTTTT
cdr3_aa: CASLPARRGSNEKLFF

clone_size: NA
v_call: TRBV27
j_call: TRBJ1-2
d_call: NA
cdr3_nt: TGTGCCAGCAGTTCCTACATAGACGGTGGCTACACCTTC
cdr3_aa: CASSSYIDGGYTF

clone_size: NA
v_call: TRBV7-3
j_call: TRBJ2-3
d_call: NA
cdr3_nt: TGTGCCAGCAGCTCTGGATTGAATACGCAGTATTTT
cdr3_aa: CASSSGLNTQYF

clone_size: once
v_call: TRBV5-1
j_call: TRBJ2-7
d_call: NA
cdr3_nt: TGCGCCAGCAGCTTGGGACCCCAGGAACGGGAGCAGTACTTC
cdr3_aa: CASSLGPQEREQYF

clone_size: NA
v_call: TRBV7-2
j_call: TRBJ2-1
d_call: NA
cdr3_nt: TGTGCCTCTCTTCAAAGCTCCTACAATGAGCAGTTCTTC
cdr3_aa: CASLQSSYNEQFF

clone_size: NA
v_call: TRBV7-6
j_call: TRBJ2-5
d_call: NA
cdr3_nt: TGTGCCAGCAGCTTACTCAGGGGCAAAGAGACCCAGTACTTC
cdr3_aa: CASSLLRGKETQYF

clone_size: NA
v_call: TRBV6-5
j_call: TRBJ2-7
d_call: NA
cdr3_nt: TGTGCCAGCAGTCCGACGGAGGGGACCACCTACGAGCAGTACTTC
cdr3_aa: CASSPTEGTTYEQYF

clone_size: NA
v_call: TRBV27
j_call: TRBJ1-2
d_call: NA
cdr3_nt: TGTGCCAGCAGTTTCCGCTCAGGGGTCTTCTATGGCTACACCTTC
cdr3_aa: CASSFRSGVFYGYTF

clone_size: NA
v_call: TRBV19
j_call: TRBJ1-2
d_call: NA
cdr3_nt: TGTGCCAGTAGTCCTTGGTCAGTCGGCTACACCTTC
cdr3_aa: CASSPWSVGYTF

clone_size: NA
v_call: TRBV5-1
j_call: TRBJ2-7
d_call: NA
cdr3_nt: TGCGCCAGCTCGGACTTTTTCGAGCAGTACTTC
cdr3_aa: CASSDFFEQYF

clone_size: NA
v_call: TRBV9
j_call: TRBJ2-3
d_call: TRBD2
cdr3_nt: TGTGCCAGCAGCGTTTGGGGACTAGCCACAGATACGCAGTATTTT
cdr3_aa: CASSVWGLATDTQYF

clone_size: NA
v_call: TRBV3-1/TRBV3-2
j_call: TRBJ1-2
d_call: NA
cdr3_nt: TGTGCCAGCAGCCACAGGGGTTACTATGGCTACACCTTC
cdr3_aa: CASSHRGYYGYTF

clone_size: NA
v_call: TRBV7-9
j_call: TRBJ1-2
d_call: NA
cdr3_nt: TGTGCCAGCAGCTCGGGCCCTATAGGGTATGGCTACACCTTC
cdr3_aa: CASSSGPIGYGYTF

clone_size: NA
v_call: TRBV4-3
j_call: TRBJ2-7
d_call: NA
cdr3_nt: TGCGCCAGCAGCCAAGATGGGGGATCTGAGCAGTACTTC
cdr3_aa: CASSQDGGSEQYF

clone_size: NA
v_call: TRBV18
j_call: TRBJ2-3
d_call: NA
cdr3_nt: TGTGCCAGCTCACCCGGGGCCACAGATACGCAGTATTTT
cdr3_aa: CASSPGATDTQYF